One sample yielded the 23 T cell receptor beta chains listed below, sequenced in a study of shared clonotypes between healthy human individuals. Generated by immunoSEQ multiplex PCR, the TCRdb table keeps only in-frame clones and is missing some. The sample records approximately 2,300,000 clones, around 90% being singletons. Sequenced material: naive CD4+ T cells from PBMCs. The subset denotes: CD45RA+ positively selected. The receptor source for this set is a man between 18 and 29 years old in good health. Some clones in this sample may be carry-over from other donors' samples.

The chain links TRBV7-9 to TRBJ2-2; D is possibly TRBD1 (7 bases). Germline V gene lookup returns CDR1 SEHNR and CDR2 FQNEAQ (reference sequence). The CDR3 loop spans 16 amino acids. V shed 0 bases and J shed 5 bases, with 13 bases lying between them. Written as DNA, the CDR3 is TGTGCCAGCAGCTTAGCGGGCCAGGGGGGAACCGGGGAGCTGTTTTTT. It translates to CASSLAGQGGTGELFF.

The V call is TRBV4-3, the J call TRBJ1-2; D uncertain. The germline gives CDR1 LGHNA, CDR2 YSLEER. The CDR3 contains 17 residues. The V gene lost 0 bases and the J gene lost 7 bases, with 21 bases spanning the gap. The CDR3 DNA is TGCGCCAGCAGCCAAGATATAAGGGCGGCGGGGTTTGGTGGCTACACCTTC. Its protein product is CASSQDIRAAGFGGYTF.

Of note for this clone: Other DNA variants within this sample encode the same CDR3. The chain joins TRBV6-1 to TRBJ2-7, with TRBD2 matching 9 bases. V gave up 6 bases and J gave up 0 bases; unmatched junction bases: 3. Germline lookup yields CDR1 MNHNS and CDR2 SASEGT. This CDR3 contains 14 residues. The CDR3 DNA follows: TGTGCCAGCAGGACTAGCGGTAGCTCCTACGAGCAGTACTTC. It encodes CASRTSGSSYEQYF.

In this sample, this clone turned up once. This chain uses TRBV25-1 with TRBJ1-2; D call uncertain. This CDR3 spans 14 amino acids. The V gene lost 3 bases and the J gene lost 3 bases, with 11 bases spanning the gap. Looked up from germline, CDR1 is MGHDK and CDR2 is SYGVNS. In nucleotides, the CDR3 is TGTGCCAGCAGTGAGGTAGGAAGATACTATGGCTACACCTTC. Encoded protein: CASSEVGRYYGYTF.

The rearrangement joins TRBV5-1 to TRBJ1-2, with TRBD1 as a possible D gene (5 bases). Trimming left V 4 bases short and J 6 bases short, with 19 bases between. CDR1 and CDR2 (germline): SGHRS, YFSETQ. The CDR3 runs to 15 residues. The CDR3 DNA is TGCGCCAGCAGCCACCGTATCAGGGATTGGGATGGCTACACCTTC. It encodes CASSHRIRDWDGYTF.

CDR3 in amino acids: CASRRPGAGNTIYF. The CDR3 DNA reads TGTGCCAGTCGGCGGCCAGGGGCTGGAAACACCATATATTTT. The chain couples TRBV11-2 to TRBJ1-3; D is perhaps TRBD1 (6 bases). Germline CDR1 SGHAT, CDR2 FQNNGV. V was pared by 9 bases and J by 2 bases, with 14 bases between. The CDR3 is 14 amino acids. Looking up the rest from reference TRBV11-2 and TRBJ1-3 gives the full variable domain: EAGVAQSPRYKIIEKRQSVAFWCNPISGHATLYWYQQILGQGPKLLIQFQNNGVVDDSQLPKDRFSAERLKGVDSTLKIQPAKLEDSAVYLCASRRPGAGNTIYFGEGSWLTVV.

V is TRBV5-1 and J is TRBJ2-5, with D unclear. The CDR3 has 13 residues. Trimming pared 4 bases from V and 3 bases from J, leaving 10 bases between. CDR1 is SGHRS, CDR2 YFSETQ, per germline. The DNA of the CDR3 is TGCGCCAGCAGCATCCCAGGTGAAGAGACCCAGTACTTC. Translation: CASSIPGEETQYF.

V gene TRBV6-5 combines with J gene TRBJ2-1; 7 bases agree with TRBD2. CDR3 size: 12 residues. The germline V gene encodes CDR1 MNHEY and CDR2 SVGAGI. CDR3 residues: CAASGAYNEQFF. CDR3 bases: TGTGCAGCCAGCGGGGCCTACAATGAGCAGTTCTTC.

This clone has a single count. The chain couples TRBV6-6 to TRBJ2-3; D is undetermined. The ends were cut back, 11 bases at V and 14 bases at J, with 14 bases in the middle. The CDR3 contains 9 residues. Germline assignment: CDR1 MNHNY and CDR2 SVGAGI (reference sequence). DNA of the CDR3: TGTGCCGGGAACCCGGACCGGTATTTT. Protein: CAGNPDRYF.

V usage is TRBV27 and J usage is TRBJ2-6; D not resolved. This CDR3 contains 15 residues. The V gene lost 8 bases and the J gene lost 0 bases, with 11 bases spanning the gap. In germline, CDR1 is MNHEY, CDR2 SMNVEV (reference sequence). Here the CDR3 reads CASQTSSSGANVLTF. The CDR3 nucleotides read TGTGCCAGCCAAACTTCCAGCTCTGGGGCCAACGTCCTGACTTTC.

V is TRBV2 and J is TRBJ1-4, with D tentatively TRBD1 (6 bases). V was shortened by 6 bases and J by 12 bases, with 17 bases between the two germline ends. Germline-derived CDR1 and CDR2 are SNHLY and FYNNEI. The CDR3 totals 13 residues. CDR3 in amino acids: CASSPPDRRELFF. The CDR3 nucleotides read TGTGCCAGCAGCCCCCCGGACAGACGAGAACTGTTTTTT.

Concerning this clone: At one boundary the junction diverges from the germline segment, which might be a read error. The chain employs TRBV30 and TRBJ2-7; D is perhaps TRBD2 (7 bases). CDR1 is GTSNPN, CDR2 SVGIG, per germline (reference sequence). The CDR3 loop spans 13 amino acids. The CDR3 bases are TGTGCCTGGGCGGGGGCGCCTGGCTACAAGCAGTACTTC. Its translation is CAWAGAPGYKQYF.

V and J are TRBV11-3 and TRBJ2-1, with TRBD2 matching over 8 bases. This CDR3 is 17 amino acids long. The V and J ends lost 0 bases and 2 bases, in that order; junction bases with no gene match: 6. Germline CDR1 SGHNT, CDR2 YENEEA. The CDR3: CASSLEGQAGAYNEQFF. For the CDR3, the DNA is TGTGCCAGCAGCTTAGAGGGACAAGCGGGAGCCTACAATGAGCAGTTCTTC.

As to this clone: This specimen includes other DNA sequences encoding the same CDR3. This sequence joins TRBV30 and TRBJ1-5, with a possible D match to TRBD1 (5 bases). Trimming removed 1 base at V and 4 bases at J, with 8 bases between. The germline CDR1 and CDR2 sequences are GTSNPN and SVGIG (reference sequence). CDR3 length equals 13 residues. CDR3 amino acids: CAWSGRVNQPQHF. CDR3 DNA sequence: TGTGCCTGGAGTGGCAGGGTTAATCAGCCCCAGCATTTT.

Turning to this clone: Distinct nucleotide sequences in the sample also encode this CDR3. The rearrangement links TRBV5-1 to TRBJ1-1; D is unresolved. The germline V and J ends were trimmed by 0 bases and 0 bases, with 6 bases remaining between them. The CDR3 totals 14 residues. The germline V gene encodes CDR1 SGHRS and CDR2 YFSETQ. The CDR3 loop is CASSLEGLNTEAFF. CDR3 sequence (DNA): TGCGCCAGCAGCTTGGAAGGGTTGAACACTGAAGCTTTCTTT.

The CDR3 sequence: CASRNRDGLGDEQFF. The CDR3 coding sequence is TGTGCCAGCAGAAACCGGGACGGCTTGGGGGATGAGCAGTTCTTC. The chain carries TRBV6-6 and TRBJ2-1; either TRBD1 or TRBD2 may supply D (5 bases each). The CDR3 consists of 15 residues. The germline CDR1 and CDR2 sequences are MNHNY and SVGAGI (reference sequence). V was pared by 6 bases and J by 8 bases, with 20 bases between.

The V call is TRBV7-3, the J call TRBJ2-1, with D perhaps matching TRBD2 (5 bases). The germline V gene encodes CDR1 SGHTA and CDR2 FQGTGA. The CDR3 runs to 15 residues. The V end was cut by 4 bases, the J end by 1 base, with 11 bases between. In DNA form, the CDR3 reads TGTGCCAGCAGCTCCCAAACTAGTTCCTACAATGAGCAGTTCTTC. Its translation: CASSSQTSSYNEQFF.

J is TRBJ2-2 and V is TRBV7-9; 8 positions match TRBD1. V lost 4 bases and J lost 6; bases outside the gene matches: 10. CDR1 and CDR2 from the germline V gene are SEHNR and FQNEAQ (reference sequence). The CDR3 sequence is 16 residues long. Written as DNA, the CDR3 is TGTGCCAGCAGCTCTTATACCTCAGGGGGCCCCGGGGAGCTGTTTTTT. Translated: CASSSYTSGGPGELFF. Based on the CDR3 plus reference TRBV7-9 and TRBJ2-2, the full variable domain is DTGVSQNPRHKITKRGQNVTFRCDPISEHNRLYWYRQTLGQGPEFLTYFQNEAQLEKSRLLSDRFSAERPKGSFSTLEIQRTEQGDSAMYLCASSSYTSGGPGELFFGEGSRLTVL.

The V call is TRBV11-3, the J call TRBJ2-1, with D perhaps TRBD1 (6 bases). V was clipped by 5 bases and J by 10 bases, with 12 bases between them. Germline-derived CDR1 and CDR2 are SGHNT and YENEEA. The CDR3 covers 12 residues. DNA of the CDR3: TGTGCCAGCAGCAACAGGGTTAACGAGCAGTTCTTC. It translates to CASSNRVNEQFF.

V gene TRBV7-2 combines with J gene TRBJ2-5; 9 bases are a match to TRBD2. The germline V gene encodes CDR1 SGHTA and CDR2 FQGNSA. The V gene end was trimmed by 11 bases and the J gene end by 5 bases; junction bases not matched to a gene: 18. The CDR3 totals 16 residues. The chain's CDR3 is CAGSPGSGRALETQYF. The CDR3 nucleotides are TGTGCCGGGTCACCGGGTAGCGGGAGAGCTTTGGAGACCCAGTACTTC.

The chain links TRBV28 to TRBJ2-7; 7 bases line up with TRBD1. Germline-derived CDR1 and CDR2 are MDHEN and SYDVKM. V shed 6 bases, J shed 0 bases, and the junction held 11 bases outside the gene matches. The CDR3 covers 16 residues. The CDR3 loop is CASSPAGTASSYEQYF. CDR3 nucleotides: TGTGCCAGCAGCCCTGCCGGGACAGCAAGCTCCTACGAGCAGTACTTC.

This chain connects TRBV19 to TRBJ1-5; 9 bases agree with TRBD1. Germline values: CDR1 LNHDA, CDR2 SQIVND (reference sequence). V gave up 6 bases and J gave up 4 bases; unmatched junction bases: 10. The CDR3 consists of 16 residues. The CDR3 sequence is CASSFFRTGVNQPQHF. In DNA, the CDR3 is TGTGCCAGTAGCTTCTTCCGGACAGGGGTAAATCAGCCCCAGCATTTT. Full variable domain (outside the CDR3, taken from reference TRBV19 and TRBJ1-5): DGGITQSPKYLFRKEGQNVTLSCEQNLNHDAMYWYRQDPGQGLRLIYYSQIVNDFQKGDIAEGYSVSREKKESFPLTVTSAQKNPTAFYLCASSFFRTGVNQPQHFGDGTRLSIL.

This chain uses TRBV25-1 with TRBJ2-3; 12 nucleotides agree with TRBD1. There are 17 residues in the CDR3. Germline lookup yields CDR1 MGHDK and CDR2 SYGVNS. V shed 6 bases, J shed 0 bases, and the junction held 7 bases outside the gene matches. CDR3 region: CASSRDRGQTSTDTQYF. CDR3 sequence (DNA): TGTGCCAGCAGCCGGGACAGGGGGCAAACTAGCACAGATACGCAGTATTTT.